This T cell receptor beta chain was observed in a study of cytomegalovirus exposure and HLA in healthy donors. This clone was seen only once. Germline V CDR1 and CDR2: LNHDA, SQIVND (reference sequence). Trimming shortened V by 1 base and J by 0 bases, and 7 bases separated the two germline ends. The CDR3 sequence is 16 residues long. Profiled with immunoSEQ multiplex PCR; TCRdb holds only in-frame clones, not every one. The sample shows 120,000 to 150,000 clones, 70% to 90% of them seen only once. The chain joins TRBV19 to TRBJ2-6; D is uncertain. The sequence was obtained from a woman in her 30s in good health and CMV-seronegative. The specimen sequenced was PBMCs. The CDR3 DNA follows: TGTGCCAGTAGTATAGGGAGATTCTCTGGGGCCAACGTCCTGACTTTC. It is translated as CASSIGRFSGANVLTF. Using reference TRBV19 and TRBJ2-6 for the parts outside the CDR3, the full variable domain is DGGITQSPKYLFRKEGQNVTLSCEQNLNHDAMYWYRQDPGQGLRLIYYSQIVNDFQKGDIAEGYSVSREKKESFPLTVTSAQKNPTAFYLCASSIGRFSGANVLTFGAGSRLTVL.